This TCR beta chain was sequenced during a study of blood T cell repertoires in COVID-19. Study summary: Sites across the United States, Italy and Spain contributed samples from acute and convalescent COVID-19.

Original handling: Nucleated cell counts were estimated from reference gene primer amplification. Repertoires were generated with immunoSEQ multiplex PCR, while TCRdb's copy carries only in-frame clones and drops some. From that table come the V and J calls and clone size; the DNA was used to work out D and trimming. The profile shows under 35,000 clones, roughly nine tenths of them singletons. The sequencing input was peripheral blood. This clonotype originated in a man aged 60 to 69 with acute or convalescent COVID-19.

This CDR3 is CAWSARTANTEAFF. The DNA of the CDR3 is TGTGCCTGGAGTGCCCGGACAGCCAACACTGAAGCTTTCTTT. V usage is TRBV30 and J usage is TRBJ1-1, with D possibly being TRBD1 (6 bases). The germline CDR1 and CDR2 sequences are GTSNPN and SVGIG (reference sequence). This CDR3 has 14 amino acids. V lost 1 base and J 2 bases, leaving 11 bases between the germline ends.